The 22 T cell receptor beta chains given below trace back to one sample, sequenced in a study of T cell repertoires in cytomegalovirus infection. No antigen is known for these receptors. TCRdb independently ran MiXCR on the reads; one entry per CDR3 protein. The repertoire consists of about 900,000 distinct CDR3 sequences, with around 29% occurring once and the leading ten covering around an eighth. Specimen: cultured CD8+ T cells from PBMCs, collected from culture after CMV antigen stimulation. The source is a human donor in good health (CMV status not recorded). Some clones in this sample may be carry-over from other donors' samples.

This clonotype was observed at least ten times. V gene TRBV7-6 combines with J gene TRBJ2-1, with D hard to call. From germline, CDR1 is SGHVS and CDR2 FNYEAQ. The CDR3 contains 15 residues. V lost 4 bases to trimming and J lost 5 bases, with 15 bases between them. The CDR3 here is CASSSLAGLNNEQFF. CDR3 nucleotides: TGTGCCAGCAGCTCCCTGGCCGGGCTCAACAATGAGCAGTTCTTC. The full variable domain, its missing parts supplied by reference TRBV7-6 and TRBJ2-1, is GAGVSQSPRYKVTKRGQDVALRCDPISGHVSLYWYRQALGQGPEFLTYFNYEAQQDKSGLPNDRFSAERPEGSISTLTIQRTEQRDSAMYRCASSSLAGLNNEQFFGPGTRLTVL.

This clonotype appeared a few times. The gene calls are TRBV4-1 and TRBJ2-1; the D is unclear. The germline V and J ends were trimmed by 0 bases and 1 base, with 7 bases remaining between them. The CDR3 extends over 15 amino acids. Germline CDR1 reads MGHRA; CDR2 reads YSYEKL. The CDR3 coding sequence is TGCGCCAGCAGCCAAGACGACTCATCCTACAATGAGCAGTTCTTC. It is translated as CASSQDDSSYNEQFF.

The chain combines TRBV7-6 with TRBJ1-6; TRBD1 is a possible D gene (5 bases). The germline CDR1 and CDR2 sequences are SGHVS and FNYEAQ. V lost 1 base, J lost 7 bases, and 14 bases lay in between. The CDR3 contains 16 residues. The CDR3 protein is CASSLGTVEGNSPLHF. Here the CDR3 DNA reads TGTGCCAGCAGCTTAGGGACCGTTGAGGGGAATTCACCCCTCCACTTT. The entire variable domain, with the rest obtained from reference TRBV7-6 and TRBJ1-6, is as follows: GAGVSQSPRYKVTKRGQDVALRCDPISGHVSLYWYRQALGQGPEFLTYFNYEAQQDKSGLPNDRFSAERPEGSISTLTIQRTEQRDSAMYRCASSLGTVEGNSPLHFGNGTRLTVT.

As regards this clonotype: A read error may account for a junction end that differs from germline. The V and J genes are TRBV29-1 and TRBJ2-5, with D uncertain. CDR1 SQVTM and CDR2 ANQGSEA come from the germline V gene. The CDR3 spans 11 residues. The CDR3 DNA follows: TGCAGCGTTGTCCTCCCAGAGGCCCAGTACTTC. This codes for CSVVLPEAQYF.

This chain uses TRBV7-6 with TRBJ2-2; 12 bases match TRBD1. V was clipped by 5 bases and J by 7 bases; unmatched bases: 8. Germline V lookup: CDR1 SGHVS, CDR2 FNYEAQ. CDR3 length: 16 residues. The CDR3 DNA is TGTGCCAGCAGCACTCCGGGACAGGGGGCAGTCGGGGAGCTGTTTTTT. It encodes CASSTPGQGAVGELFF.

This clonotype was seen many times. The chain uses TRBV10-3 and TRBJ2-1; 9 nucleotides align to TRBD2. The CDR3 has 15 residues. CDR1 is ENHRY, CDR2 SYGVKD, per germline. V shed 6 bases and J 7 bases; nucleotides not matched to a gene: 10. The CDR3 DNA reads as TGTGCCATCAGAACCTCTAGCGGGGATGGAAATGAGCAGTTCTTC. It encodes CAIRTSSGDGNEQFF.

This clonotype was counted only a few times. V and J are TRBV29-1 and TRBJ2-1, with 8 bases fitting TRBD1. The germline V gene has CDR1 SQVTM and CDR2 ANQGSEA. CDR3 length equals 15 residues. V dropped 4 bases and J dropped 5; count of bases not matched to a gene: 10. The CDR3 coding sequence is TGCAGCGTTGCTCCTCGGGACAGGAATAACAATGAGCAGTTCTTC. The encoded protein is CSVAPRDRNNNEQFF.

Worth noting for this clonotype: A much larger clonotype is one base distant, so this may be a read error. The rearrangement joins TRBV6-8 to TRBJ1-2, with D possibly matching TRBD1 (5 bases). Germline CDR1 is MNHGY and CDR2 is SAAAGT. This CDR3 spans 16 amino acids. CDR3 protein: CVSIRTVGGMLYGYTF. CDR3 nucleotide sequence: TGTGTCAGCATTAGGACTGTTGGGGGGATGTTGTATGGCTACACCTTC.

This clonotype has a handful of counts. V gene TRBV6-2 or TRBV6-3 combines with J gene TRBJ1-5; the D gene is possibly TRBD1 (5 bases). V lost 8 bases to trimming and J lost 5 bases, with 13 bases between them. The CDR3 is 13 residues long. Germline values: CDR1 MNHEY, CDR2 SVGEGT. The CDR3 DNA reads as TGTGCCAGCTGGACTTGGGGCGATCAGCCCCAGCATTTT. Residues: CASWTWGDQPQHF.

This sequence joins TRBV10-3 and TRBJ1-4; perhaps TRBD1 as D (6 bases). Germline values: CDR1 ENHRY, CDR2 SYGVKD. The CDR3 spans 14 residues. Between the trimmed V and J ends, which lost 2 bases and 7 bases, there was a span of 11 bases. As DNA, the CDR3 is TGTGCCATCAGTGAGCAGGGGCTGAGTGAAAAACTGTTTTTT. It yields the protein CAISEQGLSEKLFF.

In this sample, this clonotype turned up many times. The chain combines TRBV7-9 with TRBJ1-2, with D possibly matching TRBD1 (5 bases). The CDR3 runs 14 residues. Trimming shortened V by 5 bases and J by 5 bases, and 15 bases separated the two germline ends. CDR1 is SEHNR and CDR2 is FQNEAQ in the germline V gene (reference sequence). CDR3 DNA sequence: TGTGCCAGCAGCGAGGGGTTTCCCGTTTATGGCTACACCTTC. Translating gives CASSEGFPVYGYTF.

The chain is built from TRBV5-5 and TRBJ2-7, with 10 bases lining up with TRBD1. The CDR3 length is 15 residues. The germline CDR1 and CDR2 sequences are SGHKS and YYEKEE (reference sequence). V shed 4 bases and J 7 bases; nucleotides not matched to a gene: 11. In DNA form, the CDR3 reads TGTGCCAGCAGCCTACCTTCCGGGACAGGGGAAGAGCAGTACTTC. It codes for CASSLPSGTGEEQYF.

The table lists this clonotype with a few counts. The chain recombines TRBV6-1 with TRBJ2-7; 11 bases are shared with TRBD1. The CDR3 loop spans 16 amino acids. Germline assignment: CDR1 MNHNS and CDR2 SASEGT. Unmatched junction bases numbered 7, after V lost 4 bases and J lost 2 bases. CDR3 protein: CASSGVPGQGAYEQYF. CDR3 nucleotide sequence: TGTGCCAGCAGTGGAGTGCCGGGACAGGGGGCCTACGAGCAGTACTTC.

Worth noting for this clonotype: Germline is not matched at one junction end, which may reflect a read error. J is TRBJ2-7 and V is TRBV4-1; TRBD2 aligns across 9 bases. Germline-derived CDR1 and CDR2 are MGHRA and YSYEKL. The CDR3 is made up of 15 amino acids. The CDR3 sequence is CANSQEPSGVYEQYF. CDR3 nucleotides: TGCGCCAACAGCCAAGAACCTAGCGGGGTCTACGAGCAGTACTTC.

This clonotype was observed at least ten times. The rearrangement joins TRBV6-2 or TRBV6-3 to TRBJ1-5; D might be TRBD1 (5 bases). Germline CDR1 is MNHEY and CDR2 is SVGEGT. This CDR3 comprises 16 residues. The V gene lost 0 bases and the J gene lost 5 bases, with 14 bases spanning the gap. In DNA, the CDR3 is TGTGCCAGCAGTTACTCGACCGGGACGCTGCATCAGCCCCAGCATTTT. It encodes CASSYSTGTLHQPQHF.

This clonotype was found many times. The chain combines TRBV6-1 with TRBJ2-1; D is unresolved. The CDR3 loop spans 13 amino acids. Trimming stripped 2 bases from V and 3 bases from J, with 5 bases between. CDR1 MNHNS and CDR2 SASEGT come from the germline V gene. The CDR3 loop is CASSELGYNEQFF. The CDR3, as DNA: TGTGCCAGCAGTGAATTGGGCTACAATGAGCAGTTCTTC.

The J gene is TRBJ1-5, the V gene TRBV15; D remains ambiguous. Between the trimmed V and J ends, which lost 0 bases and 2 bases, there was a span of 8 bases. The CDR3 contains 15 residues. Per the germline V gene, CDR1 is LNHNV and CDR2 is YYDKDF (reference sequence). The CDR3 DNA sequence: TGTGCCACCAGCAGAGATCTGGGTCGCAATCAGCCCCAGCATTTT. It yields the protein CATSRDLGRNQPQHF.

Concerning this clonotype: This may stem from a read error, because a much larger clone lies one nucleotide away. It is likely a read error, because the conserved phenylalanine at the end of the CDR3 is missing. The chain carries TRBV6-1 and TRBJ2-1, with D possibly matching TRBD2 (7 bases). V was clipped by 3 bases and J by 6 bases, with 12 bases between them. The CDR3 runs 14 residues. CDR1 is MNHNS and CDR2 is SASEGT in the germline V gene. The DNA of the CDR3 is TGTGCCAGCAGTGACGTTAGGGGGGGCAATGAGCAGTTCTCC. It translates to CASSDVRGGNEQFS.

This clonotype was observed a handful of times. The chain carries TRBV6-1 and TRBJ2-1, with 7 nucleotides matching TRBD2. Trimming at V came to 1 base and at J to 1 base, leaving 19 bases not matched to a gene. Looked up from germline, CDR1 is MNHNS and CDR2 is SASEGT. CDR3 length: 21 amino acids. The CDR3 DNA is TGTGCCAGCAGTGAAGGTCGGGGACTACACTCCCCAAAAGGATCCTACAATGAGCAGTTCTTC. Amino acid sequence: CASSEGRGLHSPKGSYNEQFF.

This chain joins TRBV7-9 and TRBJ2-7; D unclear. Germline CDR1 SEHNR, CDR2 FQNEAQ (reference sequence). Trimming took off 5 bases at V and 1 base at J, with 9 bases between the two ends. There are 13 residues in the CDR3. The CDR3 DNA follows: TGTGCCAGCAGCCATGAGCCTTCCTACGAGCAGTACTTC. Its protein is CASSHEPSYEQYF.

This sequence joins TRBV19 and TRBJ1-1, with D maybe TRBD1 (6 bases). V lost 0 bases, J lost 8 bases, and 13 bases lay in between. The CDR3 has 14 amino acids. Germline V CDR1 and CDR2: LNHDA, SQIVND (reference sequence). DNA for the CDR3: TGTGCCAGTAGTATAGATAGGACAGCCTCGGAAGCTTTCTTT. Translated: CASSIDRTASEAFF.

The rearrangement joins TRBV28 to TRBJ1-5; D is unresolved. V was pared by 3 bases and J by 6 bases, with 21 bases between. Germline-derived CDR1 and CDR2 are MDHEN and SYDVKM. The CDR3 contains 17 residues. CDR3 sequence (DNA): TGTGCCAGCAGTTTCCTCTTTGTCGACCGGGTAGGTCAGCCCCAGCATTTT. Encoded protein: CASSFLFVDRVGQPQHF. Combining the CDR3 with reference TRBV28 and TRBJ1-5 gives the whole variable domain DVKVTQSSRYLVKRTGEKVFLECVQDMDHENMFWYRQDPGLGLRLIYFSYDVKMKEKGDIPEGYSVSREKKERFSLILESASTNQTSMYLCASSFLFVDRVGQPQHFGDGTRLSIL.